The rows below give T cell receptor beta chains drawn from one sample of a study of a mutant IDH1 vaccine in newly diagnosed glioma. Sequencing was performed with immunoSEQ multiplex PCR; in TCRdb, only in-frame clones are kept and a portion is missing. The sample holds 20,000 to 25,000 clones, 90% to 95% seen once. Sequencing was performed on PBMCs, taken from a glioma patient treated with radiotherapy, temozolomide or both. The receptors shown here come from a man aged 35-49 years with glioma. CDR3s include the opening cysteine and the closing phenylalanine or tryptophan. Fields, in order: clone size, J gene, V gene, D gene, CDR3 length, CDR3 DNA, CDR3 protein. A D gene is named only where the DNA matches it firmly. Rows give clone size only sometimes, using once, few, many, or a class for an expanded clone.

clone_size: NA
j_call: TRBJ2-3
v_call: TRBV14
d_call: NA
cdr3_length: 13
cdr3_nt: TGTGCCAGCAGCCAATTTGGGGCAGATACGCAGTATTTT
cdr3_aa: CASSQFGADTQYF

clone_size: NA
j_call: TRBJ2-7
v_call: TRBV4-1
d_call: NA
cdr3_length: 16
cdr3_nt: TGCGCCAGCAGCCAAGTAGGTGGATGGAGTTCCTACGAGCAGTACTTC
cdr3_aa: CASSQVGGWSSYEQYF

clone_size: NA
j_call: TRBJ2-2
v_call: TRBV28
d_call: NA
cdr3_length: 16
cdr3_nt: TGTGCCAGCAGCCCACCCCATTCCGGGACGAACGGGGAGCTGTTTTTT
cdr3_aa: CASSPPHSGTNGELFF

clone_size: NA
j_call: TRBJ1-6
v_call: TRBV18
d_call: TRBD1
cdr3_length: 16
cdr3_nt: TGTGCCAGCTCACACGGGACAGGCAATTTGGGTTCACCCCTCCACTTT
cdr3_aa: CASSHGTGNLGSPLHF

clone_size: few
j_call: TRBJ2-2
v_call: TRBV12-5
d_call: NA
cdr3_length: 15
cdr3_nt: TGTGCTAGTGGTTTGGGGCGGGGCGACACCGGGGAGCTGTTTTTT
cdr3_aa: CASGLGRGDTGELFF

clone_size: NA
j_call: TRBJ1-1
v_call: TRBV6-5
d_call: NA
cdr3_length: 15
cdr3_nt: TGTGCCAGCAGTTACTCCCGGAGGGAGAACACTGAAGCTTTCTTT
cdr3_aa: CASSYSRRENTEAFF

clone_size: NA
j_call: TRBJ2-7
v_call: TRBV4-1
d_call: NA
cdr3_length: 13
cdr3_nt: TGCGCCAGCAGCCAAGAGGTCAGGGACGAGCAGTACTTC
cdr3_aa: CASSQEVRDEQYF

clone_size: NA
j_call: TRBJ2-1
v_call: TRBV4-1
d_call: NA
cdr3_length: 16
cdr3_nt: TGCGCCAGCAGCCAAGAGGGCGGGAAGACCTACAATGAGCAGTTCTTC
cdr3_aa: CASSQEGGKTYNEQFF

clone_size: NA
j_call: TRBJ2-7
v_call: TRBV9
d_call: NA
cdr3_length: 16
cdr3_nt: TGTGCCAGCACCGGAGACGAGGATCAGAACCACTACGAGCAGTACTTC
cdr3_aa: CASTGDEDQNHYEQYF

clone_size: NA
j_call: TRBJ1-1
v_call: TRBV27
d_call: NA
cdr3_length: 12
cdr3_nt: TGTGCCAGCAGCTCTCATTCCACTGAAGCTTTCTTT
cdr3_aa: CASSSHSTEAFF

clone_size: few
j_call: TRBJ1-4
v_call: TRBV11-2
d_call: TRBD1
cdr3_length: 15
cdr3_nt: TGTGCCAGCAGCCCCGGACAGGGAACTAATGAAAAACTGTTTTTT
cdr3_aa: CASSPGQGTNEKLFF

clone_size: NA
j_call: TRBJ2-2
v_call: TRBV5-5
d_call: NA
cdr3_length: 15
cdr3_nt: TGTGCCAGCAGCTTGGCCTCTCGGGGGACCGGGGAGCTGTTTTTT
cdr3_aa: CASSLASRGTGELFF

clone_size: NA
j_call: TRBJ2-3
v_call: TRBV6-5
d_call: TRBD2
cdr3_length: 16
cdr3_nt: TGTGCCAGCAGTTCAAAGGCTAGCGGGAGGGCAGATACGCAGTATTTT
cdr3_aa: CASSSKASGRADTQYF

clone_size: NA
j_call: TRBJ2-7
v_call: TRBV7-9
d_call: NA
cdr3_length: 14
cdr3_nt: TGTGCCAGCAGCCCAGCCAGGGTAGCTTCGGGGCAGTACTTC
cdr3_aa: CASSPARVASGQYF

clone_size: NA
j_call: TRBJ2-2
v_call: TRBV27
d_call: TRBD1
cdr3_length: 16
cdr3_nt: TGTGCCAGCAGCCTAGGGGGGACAGGGAAGGTGAAGGAGCTGTTTTTT
cdr3_aa: CASSLGGTGKVKELFF

clone_size: NA
j_call: TRBJ2-7
v_call: TRBV7-9
d_call: TRBD1
cdr3_length: 14
cdr3_nt: TGTGCCAGCAGCCATGAGGACAGGGGATACGAGCAGTACTTC
cdr3_aa: CASSHEDRGYEQYF